The 14 T cell receptor beta chains given below trace back to one sample, sequenced in a study of CD8 T cells in ankylosing spondylitis. Broader study findings: In ankylosing spondylitis blood, a motif of roughly 8 highly homologous TCR beta variants appeared characteristic.

Using its own MiXCR run on the 5' RACE reads, TCRdb lists one record per CDR3 protein. The table lists around 450,000 distinct CDR3 sequences, roughly 25% of them singletons. No antigen has been identified for these receptors. Sequencing input: blood, either unsorted or a sorted T cell fraction (not recorded which). These receptors were obtained from a male donor with ankylosing spondylitis.

V and J are TRBV7-2 and TRBJ1-2; a possible D gene is TRBD1 (6 bases). The V gene lost 6 bases and the J gene lost 4 bases, with 18 bases spanning the gap. The germline V gene encodes CDR1 SGHTA and CDR2 FQGNSA. This CDR3 is 15 amino acids long. Here the CDR3 DNA reads TGTGCCAGCAGTACACAGGGAATGGGGGGCTATGGCTACACCTTC. Translated, it gives CASSTQGMGGYGYTF.

This clonotype was recorded a few times. This chain links TRBV24-1 with TRBJ2-3; 7 bases match TRBD2. The CDR3 is 15 amino acids. Germline trimming cut 3 bases from V and 6 bases from J; bases unmatched to any gene: 8. CDR1 is KGHDR and CDR2 is SFDVKD in the germline V gene. CDR3 nucleotides: TGTGCCACCAGTGATCTAGCGGAGCGTGGGGATACGCAGTATTTT. Residues: CATSDLAERGDTQYF.

Only a few counts were recorded for this clonotype. The chain combines TRBV20-1 with TRBJ2-3, with D perhaps given as TRBD1 or TRBD2 (5 bases each). The CDR3 is made up of 14 amino acids. Trimming shortened V by 6 bases and J by 9 bases, and 22 bases separated the two germline ends. CDR1 and CDR2 (germline): DFQATT, SNEGSKA (reference sequence). The CDR3, as DNA: TGCAGTGCGCGGTCCAGGGCTAGCCCTGAGACGCAGTATTTT. Its protein is CSARSRASPETQYF.

This sequence joins TRBV20-1 and TRBJ2-7; TRBD2 agrees at 9 bases. V shed 3 bases, J shed 0 bases, and the junction held 0 bases outside the gene matches. The CDR3 consists of 13 residues. CDR1 and CDR2 (germline): DFQATT, SNEGSKA (reference sequence). The CDR3 reads CSARTSGSYEQYF. The CDR3 DNA reads TGCAGTGCTAGGACTAGCGGCTCCTACGAGCAGTACTTC.

V gene TRBV15 combines with J gene TRBJ1-1, with a possible D match to TRBD1 (5 bases). The CDR3 is 14 amino acids. The V and J ends lost 0 bases and 5 bases respectively, with 10 bases between them. Germline-derived CDR1 and CDR2 are LNHNV and YYDKDF (reference sequence). The CDR3 DNA follows: TGTGCCACCAGCAGAGATATCGGGGGGACTGAAGCTTTCTTT. Translating gives CATSRDIGGTEAFF.

This clonotype was seen just once. This sequence joins TRBV28 and TRBJ2-2; the D call may be TRBD1 or TRBD2 (5 bases each). Trimming shortened V by 8 bases and J by 3 bases, and 10 bases separated the two germline ends. The germline gives CDR1 MDHEN, CDR2 SYDVKM. This CDR3 is 13 amino acids long. The CDR3 loop is CASFQGDTGELFF. CDR3 nucleotide sequence: TGTGCCAGCTTCCAGGGAGACACCGGGGAGCTGTTTTTT.

This clonotype was observed a handful of times. The J gene is TRBJ1-4, the V gene TRBV15; no definite D call. Trimming stripped 7 bases from V and 3 bases from J, with 12 bases between. The germline gives CDR1 LNHNV, CDR2 YYDKDF (reference sequence). The CDR3 consists of 14 residues. The DNA of the CDR3 is TGTGCCACCACCCCCCCATCAGCTAATGAAAAACTGTTTTTT. Translation: CATTPPSANEKLFF.

The rearrangement joins TRBV7-9 to TRBJ1-4, with D tentatively TRBD1 (5 bases). Germline V gene sequence: CDR1 SEHNR, CDR2 FQNEAQ (reference sequence). The ends were cut back, 5 bases at V and 5 bases at J, with 12 bases in the middle. The length of the CDR3 is 14 residues. As DNA, the CDR3 is TGTGCCAGCAGCCCGGGACTCCTCAATGAAAAACTGTTTTTT. It is translated as CASSPGLLNEKLFF. The whole variable domain, filled in from reference TRBV7-9 and TRBJ1-4, reads DTGVSQNPRHKITKRGQNVTFRCDPISEHNRLYWYRQTLGQGPEFLTYFQNEAQLEKSRLLSDRFSAERPKGSFSTLEIQRTEQGDSAMYLCASSPGLLNEKLFFGSGTQLSVL.

This chain joins TRBV7-6 and TRBJ2-7; weak D call: TRBD1 (5 bases). This CDR3 spans 14 amino acids. The germline V gene has CDR1 SGHVS and CDR2 FNYEAQ. Trimming shortened V by 9 bases and J by 6 bases, and 21 bases separated the two germline ends. CDR3 sequence: CASAPGSGSREQYF. The CDR3 DNA follows: TGTGCCAGTGCGCCAGGGTCCGGCTCTCGCGAGCAGTACTTC.

This chain links TRBV10-1 with TRBJ1-1, with a tentative D call TRBD1 (5 bases). From germline, CDR1 is WNHNN and CDR2 SYGVQD (reference sequence). V was trimmed by 4 bases and J by 7 bases, leaving 22 bases between them. The CDR3 extends over 16 amino acids. The CDR3: CASSGLPGRDQREAFF. CDR3 in DNA: TGCGCCAGCAGTGGTCTCCCAGGGCGCGACCAGCGTGAAGCTTTCTTT.

The rearrangement uses TRBV5-5 and TRBJ2-2; a weak D match, TRBD1 (6 bases). The CDR3 consists of 15 residues. Germline V gene lookup returns CDR1 SGHKS and CDR2 YYEKEE (reference sequence). Trimming shortened V by 1 base and J by 3 bases, and 10 bases separated the two germline ends. The CDR3 nucleotides are TGTGCCAGCAGCTTGCGGACAGACTACACCGGGGAGCTGTTTTTT. This sequence encodes CASSLRTDYTGELFF.

The sample holds a few counts of this clonotype. The chain links TRBV14 to TRBJ2-7, with D possibly TRBD1 on 6 matching bases. The CDR3 contains 16 residues. Germline CDR1 and CDR2: SGHDN and FVKESK. Trimming pared 0 bases from V and 5 bases from J, leaving 17 bases between. CDR3 loop: CASSQEMGALVNEQYF. CDR3 DNA sequence: TGTGCCAGCAGCCAAGAAATGGGGGCCCTAGTGAACGAGCAGTACTTC.

The chain is built from TRBV5-1 and TRBJ2-1; D not resolved. Germline loops: CDR1 SGHRS, CDR2 YFSETQ. V was trimmed by 5 bases and J by 5 bases, leaving 11 bases between them. The CDR3 covers 13 residues. The CDR3 loop reads CASRPTFHNEQFF. The DNA for the CDR3 is TGCGCCAGCAGACCGACCTTCCACAATGAGCAGTTCTTC.

This clonotype was seen more than once but under ten times. The CDR3 is CASRTSGASGGYTF. The CDR3 DNA reads as TGTGCCAGCAGGACTAGTGGCGCGTCGGGTGGCTACACCTTC. The rearrangement links TRBV9 to TRBJ1-2, with D hard to call. The CDR3 consists of 14 residues. Germline CDR1 SGDLS, CDR2 YYNGEE. V was pared by 5 bases and J by 7 bases, with 18 bases between.